These 10 T cell receptor beta chains came from one sample sequenced in a study of blood T cell repertoires in COVID-19. TCRdb's copy holds only in-frame clones and misses some; the assay was immunoSEQ multiplex PCR. The table records around 170,000 clones, 70% to 90% of them present only once. Source material: peripheral blood. The receptors were sampled from a man between 60 and 70 years old with COVID-19, enrolled during active disease.

This chain joins TRBV15 and TRBJ2-5; tentatively, D is TRBD2 (5 bases). The CDR3 runs 18 residues. The V end lost 2 bases, the J end lost 2 bases, and 21 bases lay between the germline ends. The germline CDR1 and CDR2 sequences are LNHNV and YYDKDF (reference sequence). CDR3 sequence reads: CATSRSPLSPGLQETQYF. DNA for the CDR3: TGTGCCACCAGCAGATCCCCACTAAGCCCGGGATTGCAAGAGACCCAGTACTTC. Full variable domain (remainder filled in from reference TRBV15 and TRBJ2-5): DAMVIQNPRYQVTQFGKPVTLSCSQTLNHNVMYWYQQKSSQAPKLLFHYYDKDFNNEADTPDNFQSRRPNTSFCFLDIRSPGLGDTAMYLCATSRSPLSPGLQETQYFGPGTRLLVL.

This sequence joins TRBV30 and TRBJ1-1; unclear D gene. The CDR3 length is 11 residues. Germline V gene sequence: CDR1 GTSNPN, CDR2 SVGIG (reference sequence). Trimming took 8 bases from V and 1 from J, leaving 8 bases between them. This CDR3 is CASGWNTEAFF. In DNA form, the CDR3 reads TGTGCCAGCGGGTGGAACACTGAAGCTTTCTTT.

This clone was recorded a few times. The chain joins TRBV5-1 to TRBJ1-1; D unclear. Between the trimmed V and J ends, which lost 1 base and 0 bases, there was a span of 4 bases. CDR3 size: 13 residues. Germline V gene lookup returns CDR1 SGHRS and CDR2 YFSETQ. The CDR3 here is CASSLSVNTEAFF. The CDR3 coding sequence is TGCGCCAGCAGCTTGTCCGTGAACACTGAAGCTTTCTTT.

The V and J genes are TRBV15 and TRBJ2-3; D might be TRBD2 (6 bases). V was cut by 4 bases and J by 2 bases, with 13 bases left in between. This CDR3 has 15 amino acids. Germline CDR1 reads LNHNV; CDR2 reads YYDKDF (reference sequence). The DNA for the CDR3 is TGTGCCACCAGCAAAGGACTACAAGACACAGATACGCAGTATTTT. Translation gives CATSKGLQDTDTQYF.

V and J are TRBV7-8 and TRBJ2-1, with 9 bases aligning to TRBD1. The junction had 5 bases not matched to a gene; V was cut back by 1 base and J by 1 base. The CDR3 sequence is 17 residues long. Germline CDR1 is SGHVS and CDR2 is FQNEAQ. The CDR3 loop reads CASSLEGQGGSYNEQFF. The DNA for the CDR3 is TGTGCCAGCAGCTTAGAGGGACAGGGAGGTTCCTACAATGAGCAGTTCTTC.

The chain is built from TRBV28 and TRBJ2-3; 10 bases line up with TRBD1. V lost 6 bases, J lost 7 bases, and 13 bases stayed unmatched. CDR3 length equals 16 residues. Germline-derived CDR1 and CDR2 are MDHEN and SYDVKM. CDR3 nucleotides: TGTGCCAGCAGCCCCCCCGGACAGGGGGTAAGGAATACGCAGTATTTT. Translating gives CASSPPGQGVRNTQYF.

This clone was counted a few times. V is TRBV12-3 or TRBV12-4 and J is TRBJ1-6; D may be TRBD1 (5 bases). The V end was cut by 8 bases, the J end by 9 bases, with 14 bases between. The length of the CDR3 is 13 residues. This CDR3 is CASLRGAGSPLHF. The CDR3 bases are TGTGCCAGCCTCCGTGGGGCAGGTTCACCCCTCCACTTT.

The count of this clone is one. The chain uses TRBV4-3 and TRBJ1-2; D gene ambiguous. Germline V gene data show CDR1 as LGHNA and CDR2 as YSLEER. This CDR3 has 14 residues. V shed 8 bases and J shed 0 bases, with 13 bases lying between them. CDR3 in DNA: TGCGCCAGCCAGTTAACAGATACTAACTATGGCTACACCTTC. Translated, it gives CASQLTDTNYGYTF.

CDR3 sequence reads: CASSFRDTEAFF. The CDR3 DNA follows: TGCGCCAGCAGCTTCCGGGACACTGAAGCTTTCTTT. The V and J genes are TRBV5-1 and TRBJ1-1, with D unresolved. V was pared by 2 bases and J by 3 bases, with 5 bases between. The CDR3 totals 12 residues. CDR1 SGHRS and CDR2 YFSETQ come from the germline V gene.

The chain combines TRBV6-4 with TRBJ1-1; D is perhaps TRBD1 (6 bases). Per germline, CDR1 MRHNA and CDR2 SNTAGT. The CDR3 is 15 amino acids. With 6 bases removed from V and 0 bases from J, the gap between germline ends came to 14 bases. The CDR3 coding sequence is TGTGCCAGCAGGAAGACAGGCGCTATGAACACTGAAGCTTTCTTT. Its protein is CASRKTGAMNTEAFF.